The rows below give T cell receptor beta chains drawn from one sample of a study of T cell responses to AZD1222 COVID-19 vaccine. Using immunoSEQ multiplex PCR, the repertoire was profiled, and TCRdb retains in-frame clones only, with some absent. The repertoire holds 120,000 to 150,000 clones, with approximately 89% as singletons. The input for sequencing was peripheral blood, taken on day 0 of AZD1222 vaccination. All receptors derive from an adult in good health. Both conserved end residues are part of each CDR3. A D gene is named only where the DNA matches it firmly. A clone size is listed for some rows: how often the clone was seen (once, few, many), or a class if it is expanded.

j_call v_call d_call clone_size cdr3_nt cdr3_aa
TRBJ1-2 TRBV19 TRBD1 . TGTGCCAGTACCCCAGGGACAGGCAACTATGGCTACACCTTC CASTPGTGNYGYTF
TRBJ1-4 TRBV28 . . TGTGCCAGCACCCTTTGGGGCCTACGAACTGAAAAACTGTTTTTT CASTLWGLRTEKLFF
TRBJ1-2 TRBV5-1 TRBD1 . TGCGCCAGCAGCTTTTACAGGGGGCTAGGCTATGGCTACACCTTC CASSFYRGLGYGYTF
TRBJ2-3 TRBV13 TRBD2 . TGTGCCAGCAGCTCGCCGACTAGCGGGAGCACAGATACGCAGTATTTT CASSSPTSGSTDTQYF
TRBJ2-2 TRBV5-4 . . TGTGCCAGCAGCCCTTCAGTGGACCCCGGGGAGCTGTTTTTT CASSPSVDPGELFF
TRBJ2-1 TRBV29-1 . . TGCAGCGTTGAAAGCCCGATTCGCTACAATGAGCAGTTCTTC CSVESPIRYNEQFF
TRBJ1-5 TRBV6-5 TRBD1 . TGTGCCAGCACAGACCGGGGACAGAACAATCAGCCCCAGCATTTT CASTDRGQNNQPQHF
TRBJ1-4 TRBV18 TRBD1 . TGTGCCAGGTTAAGCTACCGGGACAGGCTTGAAAAACTGTTTTTT CARLSYRDRLEKLFF
TRBJ2-3 TRBV4-2 . . TGTGCCAGCAGCCAAGACGGGGGCCTCACAGATACGCAGTATTTT CASSQDGGLTDTQYF
TRBJ2-5 TRBV7-3 . . TGTGCCAGCAGCCCCCAAGGGGTCCAAGAGACCCAGTACTTC CASSPQGVQETQYF
TRBJ1-1 TRBV12-3/TRBV12-4 . . TGTGCCAGCACGCGACAGTGGAACACTGAAGCTTTCTTT CASTRQWNTEAFF
TRBJ2-2 TRBV25-1 TRBD2 . TGTGCCAGCAGTCAAGCGGGGGGGCCGGACACCGGGGAGCTGTTTTTT CASSQAGGPDTGELFF
TRBJ2-5 TRBV7-9 . . TGTGCCAGCAGCTCCAATAGGGGTTGGGGGCCCCAAGAGACCCAGTACTTC CASSSNRGWGPQETQYF
TRBJ1-4 TRBV4-3 . . TGCGCCAGCAGCCAGGCACAGCGGTTTGCAACTAATGAAAAACTGTTTTTT CASSQAQRFATNEKLFF
TRBJ2-3 TRBV20-1 TRBD2 . TGCAGTGCTAGTAGTGGTCCGCTAGCGGGCACAGATACGCAGTATTTT CSASSGPLAGTDTQYF
TRBJ1-2 TRBV29-1 . . TGCAGCGTTTCGCCGGACAGCTTTTATGGCTACACCTTC CSVSPDSFYGYTF
TRBJ1-2 TRBV19 TRBD1 . TGTGCCAGTAGTATGACAGGGGGCTTCTATGGCTACACCTTC CASSMTGGFYGYTF
TRBJ2-1 TRBV5-1 TRBD2 once TGCGCCAGCAGCTTGTCAAGCGGGAGCCTCAATGAGCAGTTCTTC CASSLSSGSLNEQFF
TRBJ1-1 TRBV10-3 . . TGTGCCATCAGTCGGCCCTTCATGAACACTGAAGCTTTCTTT CAISRPFMNTEAFF
TRBJ1-5 TRBV18 TRBD1 . TGTGCCAGCTCACCCCCCCAGGGACAGGCTAATCAGCCCCAGCATTTT CASSPPQGQANQPQHF
TRBJ2-1 TRBV27 TRBD2 . TGTGCCAGCAACAGCGGGGTTTACAATGAGCAGTTCTTC CASNSGVYNEQFF
TRBJ1-1 TRBV19 . . TGTGCCAGTAGTCCGCTCATAGGAGGGGAAGCTTTCTTT CASSPLIGGEAFF
TRBJ2-4 TRBV15 . . TGTGCCACCAGCAGAGATTTTAAAAGACCCGACGGTATTCAGTACTTC CATSRDFKRPDGIQYF
TRBJ2-7 TRBV28 . . TGTGCCAGCAGCTCCTCTCGCGGGTACTACGAGCAGTACTTC CASSSSRGYYEQYF
TRBJ1-1 TRBV10-3 . . TGTGCCATCAGTGAGCCCCCGAACACTGAAGCTTTCTTT CAISEPPNTEAFF
TRBJ2-3 TRBV11-2 . . TGTGCCAGCAGCTCCGGCCAATCCACAGATACGCAGTATTTT CASSSGQSTDTQYF
TRBJ2-3 TRBV20-1 . . TGCAGTGATGTAGCCGGCGATACGCAGTATTTT CSDVAGDTQYF
TRBJ2-7 TRBV29-1 TRBD2 . TGCAGCGTTGCTCGGACTAGCGGGACCTACGAGCAGTACTTC CSVARTSGTYEQYF
TRBJ1-4 TRBV11-2 . . TGTGCCAGCAGCTGGGACGCCCAAAAACTGTTTTTT CASSWDAQKLFF
TRBJ2-2 TRBV14 TRBD2 . TGTGCCAGCAGCCCTCTCCTCGGGAGGGGCACCGGGGAGCTGTTTTTT CASSPLLGRGTGELFF
TRBJ2-3 TRBV4-3 TRBD2 . TGCGCCAGCAGCCAAGCGGGGCCCGGACTAGCGGGAGGTCTTTTCACAGATACGCAGTATTTT CASSQAGPGLAGGLFTDTQYF
TRBJ1-2 TRBV7-8 TRBD1 . TGTGCCAGCAAGGGACAGTTATCCTATGGCTACACCTTC CASKGQLSYGYTF
TRBJ2-7 TRBV9 TRBD1 . TGTGCCAGCAGCCCCCGGGACAGGGTAAACGAGCAGTACTTC CASSPRDRVNEQYF
TRBJ1-5 TRBV5-6 . . TGTGCCAGCTCCGTTAGGGGGGGCGGAGCGTGGCAACCCCAGCATTTT CASSVRGGGAWQPQHF
TRBJ2-5 TRBV4-1 . . TGCGCCAGCAGCCAAAAAATGGACGGTCAGTGGACCCAGTACTTC CASSQKMDGQWTQYF
TRBJ1-2 TRBV5-1 TRBD1 . TGCGCCAGCAGCCAGGACAGGGTGGACTATGGCTACACCTTC CASSQDRVDYGYTF
TRBJ1-1 TRBV7-9 . . TGTGCCAGCAGCAGGGAGACAGGAGGGACTGAAGCTTTCTTT CASSRETGGTEAFF
TRBJ2-7 TRBV2 TRBD2 . TGTGCCAGCACTTGGGGACTAGCGGGTAGGAACGAGCAGTACTTC CASTWGLAGRNEQYF
TRBJ2-7 TRBV6-5 TRBD2 . TGTGCCAGCTTAGCGGGTACCTACGAGCAGTACTTC CASLAGTYEQYF
TRBJ2-7 TRBV7-9 . . TGTGCCAGCACCGGGGACTTTGTCTACGAGCAGTACTTC CASTGDFVYEQYF
TRBJ1-3 TRBV29-1 . . TGCAGCGTTCGCAGGCCCGGCTCTGGAAACACCATATATTTT CSVRRPGSGNTIYF
TRBJ1-2 TRBV6-5 TRBD1 . TGTGCCAGCAGTCCTGACAGGGGCTATGGCTACACCTTC CASSPDRGYGYTF
TRBJ1-1 TRBV27 . . TGTGCCAGCAGTCCCTTGGGGGGGCACCTGAACACTGAAGCTTTCTTT CASSPLGGHLNTEAFF
TRBJ2-2 TRBV28 . . TGTGCCAGCAGCTTATGGGAAATCGGGGAGCTGTTTTTT CASSLWEIGELFF
TRBJ1-4 TRBV13 TRBD1 . TGTGCCAGCAGCTTATCCCCCGGGACAGCTAATGAAAAACTGTTTTTT CASSLSPGTANEKLFF
TRBJ2-3 TRBV30 TRBD1 once TGTGCCTGGAGTAAGGTCGGGACAGGGGGCACAGATACGCAGTATTTT CAWSKVGTGGTDTQYF
TRBJ2-7 TRBV5-5 TRBD1 . TGTGCCAGCACCACCCAAGTCAACAGGGGCGGCGAGCAGTACTTC CASTTQVNRGGEQYF
TRBJ2-5 TRBV27 TRBD2 once TGTGCCAGCAGTCCCCGGACTAGCGGCCTCGAAACCCAGTACTTC CASSPRTSGLETQYF
TRBJ2-5 TRBV5-1 TRBD1 . TGCGCCAGCAGCTTGGGGTTTGGGACAGAGCTTGGGACCCAGTACTTC CASSLGFGTELGTQYF
TRBJ1-5 TRBV18 TRBD1 . TGTGCCAGCTCACTCACAGGGGGCCGCAGCAATCAGCCCCAGCATTTT CASSLTGGRSNQPQHF
TRBJ1-4 TRBV10-2 TRBD1 . TGCGCCAGCAGTGAGCGACAGGGGGGGTCTAATGAAAAACTGTTTTTT CASSERQGGSNEKLFF
TRBJ2-7 TRBV15 . . TGTGCCACCAGCAGAGGAAGAGGGGGGGGTTCCTCCTACGAGCAGTACTTC CATSRGRGGGSSYEQYF
TRBJ2-3 TRBV11-3 . . TGTGCCAGCAGCGGCTCAGCGGATACGCAGTATTTT CASSGSADTQYF
TRBJ1-1 TRBV7-2 . . TGTGCCAGCAGCCAAGCCCAGGGAGCGTCTGAAGCTTTCTTT CASSQAQGASEAFF
TRBJ1-4 TRBV15 TRBD1 . TGTGCCACGGGACAGAGGAATGAAAAACTGTTTTTT CATGQRNEKLFF